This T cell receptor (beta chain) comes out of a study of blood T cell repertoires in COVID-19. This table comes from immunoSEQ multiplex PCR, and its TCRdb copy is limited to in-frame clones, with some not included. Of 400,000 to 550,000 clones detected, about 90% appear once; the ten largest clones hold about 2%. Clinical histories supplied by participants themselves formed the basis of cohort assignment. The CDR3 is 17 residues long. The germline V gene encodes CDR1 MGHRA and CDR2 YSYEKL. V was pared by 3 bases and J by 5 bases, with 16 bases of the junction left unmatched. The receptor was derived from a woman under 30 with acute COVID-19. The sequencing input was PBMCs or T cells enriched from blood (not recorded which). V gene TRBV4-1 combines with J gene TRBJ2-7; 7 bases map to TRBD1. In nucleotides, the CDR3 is TGCGCCAGCAGCCACTCCTATTCCGGGACAGCTATAGACGAGCAGTACTTC. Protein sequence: CASSHSYSGTAIDEQYF.